Each of the 16 T cell receptor beta chains below was sequenced from the same sample in a study of hypomethylating agent response in myelodysplastic syndrome. Sequencing was performed with immunoSEQ multiplex PCR; in TCRdb, only in-frame clones are kept and a portion is missing. The data hold about 10,000 clones, with 83% observed a single time. The sequencing used bone marrow, collected before or after starting hypomethylating agent treatment for myelodysplastic syndrome (not recorded which). Receptor source: a human donor with myelodysplastic syndrome.

This chain links TRBV11-3 with TRBJ2-3; 8 positions match TRBD1. The germline V gene encodes CDR1 SGHNT and CDR2 YENEEA. V dropped 5 bases and J dropped 1; count of bases not matched to a gene: 5. The CDR3 runs 15 residues. CDR3: CASSPGRGRTDTQYF. CDR3 nucleotides: TGTGCCAGCAGCCCCGGCAGGGGGCGCACAGATACGCAGTATTTT.

The CDR3 nucleotides are TGCGCCAGCAGCTTAGGTCTAGCGGGTTACAATGAGCAGTTCTTC. The encoded protein is CASSLGLAGYNEQFF. The chain carries TRBV5-1 and TRBJ2-1; 8 bases map to TRBD2. The trim removed 2 bases at V and 4 bases at J, leaving 5 bases unmatched. CDR3 size: 15 residues. Germline V gene lookup returns CDR1 SGHRS and CDR2 YFSETQ.

This chain connects TRBV18 to TRBJ1-1, with 8 bases identical to TRBD1. Per germline, CDR1 KGHSH and CDR2 LQKENI. Trimming at V came to 3 bases and at J to 3 bases, leaving 3 bases not matched to a gene. This CDR3 comprises 14 residues. The CDR3: CASSPPDRDTEAFF. The CDR3 bases are TGTGCCAGCTCACCCCCGGACAGGGACACTGAAGCTTTCTTT.

The V and J genes are TRBV7-9 and TRBJ1-4, with D unclear. Deletions cut 1 base from V and 5 bases from J, with 8 bases between. The CDR3 covers 14 residues. The germline V gene encodes CDR1 SEHNR and CDR2 FQNEAQ (reference sequence). The CDR3 DNA reads TGTGCCAGCAGCTTAGGGTCGGGGAATGAAAAACTGTTTTTT. This sequence encodes CASSLGSGNEKLFF.

In this sample, this clone turned up a few times. The CDR3 DNA follows: TGCGCCAGCAGCGGGGGCCGGGACAGTAGAACTGAAGCTTTCTTT. Its protein is CASSGGRDSRTEAFF. V usage is TRBV5-1 and J usage is TRBJ1-1; 7 bases match TRBD1. Germline CDR1 reads SGHRS; CDR2 reads YFSETQ. J was trimmed by 5 bases and V by 4 bases; bases with no gene match: 11. This CDR3 has 15 amino acids.

This chain links TRBV10-3 with TRBJ1-2; D possibly corresponds to TRBD1 (5 bases). CDR1 and CDR2 from the germline V gene are ENHRY and SYGVKD. The V end was cut by 10 bases, the J end by 0 bases, with 24 bases between. This CDR3 region has 17 residues. The CDR3 spells CATRSGDFDSSNYGYTF. For the CDR3, the DNA is TGTGCCACCCGATCGGGGGATTTCGACAGCTCTAACTATGGCTACACCTTC.

The J gene is TRBJ1-1, the V gene TRBV9, with D perhaps matching TRBD1 (5 bases). This CDR3 has 13 residues. V was clipped by 4 bases and J by 3 bases, with 10 bases between them. The germline CDR1 and CDR2 sequences are SGDLS and YYNGEE. The CDR3 DNA sequence: TGTGCCAGCAGCCCCGGGGGGGACACTGAAGCTTTCTTT. The encoded protein is CASSPGGDTEAFF.

The rearrangement links TRBV5-4 to TRBJ2-7; tentative D call: TRBD2 (7 bases). The V and J ends lost 4 bases and 3 bases respectively, with 14 bases between them. The CDR3 length is 14 residues. Germline V gives CDR1 SGHNT, CDR2 YYREEE (reference sequence). CDR3 residues: CASSIGGGSYEQYF. CDR3 nucleotide sequence: TGTGCCAGCAGCATTGGGGGGGGCAGCTACGAGCAGTACTTC.

The chain's CDR3 is CASSPEGRGSYNEQFF. DNA for the CDR3: TGTGCCAGCAGTCCCGAAGGGAGGGGGTCCTACAATGAGCAGTTCTTC. The chain links TRBV6-4 to TRBJ2-1; possible D gene TRBD2, 7 bases. The CDR3 has 16 residues. Germline CDR1 reads MRHNA; CDR2 reads SNTAGT. With 5 bases removed from V and 1 base from J, the gap between germline ends came to 15 bases.

The chain is built from TRBV2 and TRBJ2-7, with 10 positions matching TRBD1. Germline V lookup: CDR1 SNHLY, CDR2 FYNNEI. CDR3 length equals 15 residues. Trimming removed 1 base from V and 0 bases from J; junction bases left unmatched: 0. Here the CDR3 reads CASSEGQGASYEQYF. The CDR3 DNA follows: TGTGCCAGCAGTGAAGGACAGGGGGCCTCCTACGAGCAGTACTTC. Complete variable domain (other parts from reference TRBV2 and TRBJ2-7): EPEVTQTPSHQVTQMGQEVILRCVPISNHLYFYWYRQILGQKVEFLVSFYNNEISEKSEIFDDQFSVERPDGSNFTLKIRSTKLEDSAMYFCASSEGQGASYEQYFGPGTRLTVT.

The genes are TRBV27 and TRBJ2-2; 8 nucleotides match TRBD1. Germline V gene lookup returns CDR1 MNHEY and CDR2 SMNVEV (reference sequence). The trim removed 7 bases at V and 6 bases at J, leaving 1 base unmatched. The CDR3 spans 12 residues. The CDR3 bases are TGTGCCAGCAAACAGGGGGCCGGGGAGCTGTTTTTT. This gives the protein CASKQGAGELFF.

In this sample, this clone turned up a few times. This rearrangement joins TRBV4-2 to TRBJ2-7; D call uncertain. CDR1 LGHNA and CDR2 YNFKEQ come from the germline V gene. Trimming shortened V by 0 bases and J by 7 bases, and 10 bases separated the two germline ends. The CDR3 contains 13 residues. Written as DNA, the CDR3 is TGTGCCAGCAGCCAAGATCTTGTCCGGGAGCAGTACTTC. This encodes CASSQDLVREQYF.

The chain couples TRBV4-1 to TRBJ1-4; TRBD1 is a possible D gene (5 bases). The V gene lost 0 bases and the J gene lost 7 bases, with 15 bases spanning the gap. The CDR3 contains 16 residues. From germline, CDR1 is MGHRA and CDR2 YSYEKL. CDR3 sequence reads: CASSQEPGRRGEKLFF. CDR3 DNA: TGCGCCAGCAGCCAAGAGCCGGGACGGAGGGGTGAAAAACTGTTTTTT.

The J gene is TRBJ1-2, the V gene TRBV13; possible D gene TRBD1, 5 bases. V lost 0 bases, J lost 0 bases, and 8 bases lay in between. Germline assignment: CDR1 PRHDT and CDR2 FYEKMQ (reference sequence). The CDR3 spans 15 residues. The CDR3 DNA reads as TGTGCCAGCAGCTTAGGGGGGGGAACTAACTATGGCTACACCTTC. Translating gives CASSLGGGTNYGYTF.

The rearrangement joins TRBV14 to TRBJ2-3; no clear D. With 4 bases removed from V and 1 base from J, the gap between germline ends came to 12 bases. From germline, CDR1 is SGHDN and CDR2 FVKESK. This CDR3 contains 15 residues. CDR3 sequence reads: CASSLTGRRTDTQYF. CDR3 bases: TGTGCCAGCAGCCTCACCGGGCGCCGCACAGATACGCAGTATTTT.

V is TRBV18 and J is TRBJ1-4; D is unclear. The V gene's germline CDR1 is KGHSH and CDR2 LQKENI. The CDR3 runs to 17 residues. Between the trimmed V and J ends, which lost 5 bases and 0 bases, there was a span of 16 bases. CDR3 region: CASSTIGLSSTNEKLFF. The CDR3 DNA reads TGTGCCAGCTCAACAATCGGGCTTAGCTCAACTAATGAAAAACTGTTTTTT.